These 13 T cell receptor beta chains came from one sample sequenced in a study of shared clonotypes between healthy human individuals. Assay used: immunoSEQ multiplex PCR; TCRdb lists only in-frame clones, some missing. The sample lists 2 million to 2.5 million clones; 85% to 95% were seen once. The sample was naive CD4+ T cells from PBMCs. Subset specified: CD45RA+ positively selected. All receptors derive from a young man in good health. Some clones in this sample may be carry-over from other donors' samples.

This rearrangement joins TRBV28 to TRBJ2-7; D is unclear. This CDR3 is 14 amino acids long. Trimming cost V 6 bases and J 3 bases, with 15 bases left between them. Germline V gives CDR1 MDHEN, CDR2 SYDVKM. CDR3 amino acids: CASRAGSWSYEQYF. As DNA, the CDR3 is TGTGCCAGCAGGGCCGGCTCGTGGAGCTACGAGCAGTACTTC.

This clone has a single count. The CDR3 spells CASSQAQSTDTQYF. The CDR3 DNA is TGTGCCAGCAGCCAAGCCCAAAGCACAGATACGCAGTATTTT. J is TRBJ2-3 and V is TRBV7-9; D is undetermined. The V gene lost 5 bases and the J gene lost 0 bases, with 9 bases spanning the gap. The CDR3 contains 14 residues. From germline, CDR1 is SEHNR and CDR2 FQNEAQ (reference sequence). Full variable domain (outside the CDR3, taken from reference TRBV7-9 and TRBJ2-3): DTGVSQNPRHKITKRGQNVTFRCDPISEHNRLYWYRQTLGQGPEFLTYFQNEAQLEKSRLLSDRFSAERPKGSFSTLEIQRTEQGDSAMYLCASSQAQSTDTQYFGPGTRLTVL.

Note on this clone: The same CDR3 is also encoded by other DNA sequences in this sample. The V and J genes are TRBV6-6 and TRBJ1-1; a weak D match, TRBD1 (5 bases). The CDR3 spans 13 residues. The V gene's germline CDR1 is MNHNY and CDR2 SVGAGI (reference sequence). Trimming removed 6 bases at V and 2 bases at J, with 10 bases between. CDR3 nucleotides: TGTGCCAGCAGCCGAGACAGAAACACTGAAGCTTTCTTT. Translated: CASSRDRNTEAFF.

The J gene is TRBJ2-5, the V gene TRBV5-4, with D perhaps TRBD2 (5 bases). Germline-derived CDR1 and CDR2 are SGHNT and YYREEE (reference sequence). This CDR3 region has 16 residues. Trimming pared 6 bases from V and 9 bases from J, leaving 27 bases between. In nucleotides, the CDR3 is TGTGCCAGCACCCCTCGTGGACGGGGTGTGGAAGAATCCCAGTACTTC. Its protein is CASTPRGRGVEESQYF.

The chain employs TRBV9 and TRBJ1-3; TRBD1 matches 9 bases. Unmatched junction bases numbered 10, after V lost 3 bases and J lost 3 bases. The CDR3 is made up of 17 amino acids. CDR1 and CDR2 (germline): SGDLS, YYNGEE. The chain's CDR3 is CASSGGQGPDLGNTIYF. The CDR3 DNA reads as TGTGCCAGCAGCGGAGGACAGGGGCCTGACCTTGGAAACACCATATATTTT.

V usage is TRBV5-1 and J usage is TRBJ2-7; 8 nucleotides match TRBD1. CDR1 SGHRS and CDR2 YFSETQ come from the germline V gene. The CDR3 contains 14 residues. V lost 2 bases, J lost 5 bases, and 6 bases stayed unmatched. CDR3 DNA sequence: TGCGCCAGCAGCTTCCAGGGGGCGGTCAACGAGCAGTACTTC. Translating gives CASSFQGAVNEQYF.

The chain couples TRBV10-3 to TRBJ2-1; the D is unclear. Trimming stripped 4 bases from V and 2 bases from J, with 12 bases between. The germline V gene encodes CDR1 ENHRY and CDR2 SYGVKD. This CDR3 spans 15 amino acids. CDR3 region: CAISVGDLPYNEQFF. The CDR3 DNA is TGTGCCATCAGTGTGGGTGATCTCCCCTACAATGAGCAGTTCTTC.

In nucleotides, the CDR3 is TGTGCCAGCAGCCTACAGGGGACAGGAAACACTGAAGCTTTCTTT. Translation gives CASSLQGTGNTEAFF. This chain links TRBV9 with TRBJ1-1; TRBD1 aligns across 8 bases. J was trimmed by 2 bases and V by 4 bases; bases with no gene match: 7. Germline loops: CDR1 SGDLS, CDR2 YYNGEE. This CDR3 region has 15 residues. Drawing the rest from reference TRBV9 and TRBJ1-1, the complete variable domain is DSGVTQTPKHLITATGQRVTLRCSPRSGDLSVYWYQQSLDQGLQFLIQYYNGEERAKGNILERFSAQQFPDLHSELNLSSLELGDSALYFCASSLQGTGNTEAFFGQGTRLTVV.

The V call is TRBV15, the J call TRBJ2-7; 8 bases agree with TRBD1. The CDR3 totals 15 residues. J was trimmed by 3 bases and V by 1 base; bases with no gene match: 5. Germline V gene lookup returns CDR1 LNHNV and CDR2 YYDKDF (reference sequence). CDR3 DNA: TGTGCCACCAGCAGAGGCCTCGGACAGGGCTACGAGCAGTACTTC. Amino acid sequence: CATSRGLGQGYEQYF.

The J gene is TRBJ1-5, the V gene TRBV2, with D unresolved. V was clipped by 3 bases and J by 7 bases, with 22 bases between them. CDR1 is SNHLY, CDR2 FYNNEI, per germline. CDR3 length equals 17 residues. The chain's CDR3 is CASSEGASRLTSQPQHF. The CDR3 region has the DNA TGTGCCAGCAGTGAGGGCGCCTCTCGTTTAACAAGCCAGCCCCAGCATTTT.

The chain has TRBV5-4 and TRBJ2-3; D is possibly TRBD1 (6 bases). Germline CDR1 is SGHNT and CDR2 is YYREEE (reference sequence). Trimming cost V 0 bases and J 0 bases, with 11 bases left between them. There are 16 residues in the CDR3. CDR3 protein: CASSLEYGTSTDTQYF. CDR3 DNA sequence: TGTGCCAGCAGCTTGGAATACGGGACAAGCACAGATACGCAGTATTTT.

The chain joins TRBV19 to TRBJ2-2; a weak D match, TRBD1 (6 bases). CDR1 is LNHDA and CDR2 is SQIVND in the germline V gene (reference sequence). The CDR3 has 13 amino acids. Trimming shortened V by 5 bases and J by 8 bases, and 12 bases separated the two germline ends. CDR3 protein: CASSAYRAGELFF. Here the CDR3 DNA reads TGTGCCAGTAGTGCATACAGGGCGGGGGAGCTGTTTTTT.

The chain couples TRBV5-6 to TRBJ1-2; TRBD1 is a possible D gene (5 bases). The CDR3 runs to 13 residues. V was clipped by 3 bases and J by 4 bases, with 10 bases between them. CDR1 and CDR2 (germline): SGHDT, YYEEEE. The CDR3 spells CASSYQGTYGYTF. The CDR3 region has the DNA TGTGCCAGCAGCTATCAGGGTACCTATGGCTACACCTTC.